These T cell receptor beta chains were read from a single sample in a study of vaccination and CD4 T cells after COVID-19. The antigens for these receptors are not known. Via MiXCR, TCRdb re-called the PCR reads, giving one row per CDR3 protein. This table holds 11,000 to 15,000 distinct CDR3 sequences, roughly 37% found once. Sequenced sample: CD4+ T cells from blood, cultured in vitro. The receptors originated from a human donor who had recovered from COVID-19. CDR3s include the opening cysteine and the closing phenylalanine or tryptophan. Fields, in order: J gene, clone size, V gene, D gene, CDR3 protein, CDR3 DNA. The D gene is left open where the match is weak. Not every row has a clone size; where given, it reads once, few, many or a size class.

TRBJ2-7	-	TRBV7-8	-	CASSLEPSPSYEQYF	TGTGCCAGCAGCTTAGAACCGAGCCCCTCCTACGAGCAGTACTTC
TRBJ2-7	-	TRBV2	-	CASSARQRYEQYF	TGTGCCAGCAGTGCCCGTCAACGATACGAGCAGTACTTC
TRBJ1-2	-	TRBV24-1	TRBD1	CATSDLLPGQGFRYTF	TGTGCCACCAGTGATTTGTTGCCGGGACAGGGGTTTCGCTACACCTTC
TRBJ2-2	-	TRBV5-4	-	CASGPGGTNGELFF	TGTGCCAGCGGGCCCGGCGGGACCAACGGGGAGCTGTTTTTT
TRBJ1-4	few	TRBV6-1	-	CASSEGGGAPEKLFF	TGTGCCAGCAGTGAAGGGGGCGGGGCCCCGGAAAAACTGTTTTTT
TRBJ2-5	medium-sized	TRBV30	-	CAWSQQQETQYF	TGTGCCTGGAGTCAGCAACAAGAGACCCAGTACTTC
TRBJ1-4	-	TRBV20-1	-	CSAVDRTSTNEKLFF	TGCAGTGCTGTTGACAGGACCTCAACTAATGAAAAACTGTTTTTT
TRBJ2-7	-	TRBV7-8	TRBD2	CASSKSGRADEQYF	TGTGCCAGCAGCAAGAGCGGGAGGGCCGACGAGCAGTACTTC
TRBJ2-5	-	TRBV7-3	-	CASSPSGGILKETQYF	TGTGCCAGCAGCCCGTCTGGAGGGATTTTGAAAGAGACCCAGTACTTC
TRBJ1-6	-	TRBV5-6	TRBD1	CASSLTNRDRTNSPLHF	TGTGCCAGCAGCTTGACAAACCGGGACAGGACCAATTCACCCCTCCACTTT
TRBJ1-2	-	TRBV6-1	TRBD1	CASSRMGQRHGYTF	TGTGCCAGCAGCCGAATGGGACAGAGACATGGCTACACCTTC
TRBJ2-5	-	TRBV3-1	-	CASSLALETQYF	TGTGCCAGCAGCCTAGCCCTAGAGACCCAGTACTTC
TRBJ2-1	few	TRBV7-2	-	CASSLGPPNEQFF	TGTGCCAGCAGCTTAGGTCCTCCCAATGAGCAGTTCTTC
TRBJ2-1	-	TRBV20-1	-	CRVGKYNEEFF	TGCAGGGTAGGGAAGTACAATGAGGAGTTCTTC
TRBJ2-1	-	TRBV19	TRBD1	CASSIDRGQNEQFF	TGTGCCAGTAGTATTGACAGGGGGCAAAATGAGCAGTTCTTC
TRBJ2-5	few	TRBV6-1	TRBD2	CASSEGLAGVFVIGETQYF	TGTGCCAGCAGTGAAGGACTAGCGGGAGTTTTCGTTATAGGGGAGACCCAGTACTTC
TRBJ2-1	-	TRBV6-5	TRBD2	CASSSGTSGYNEQFF	TGTGCCAGCAGTTCTGGGACTAGCGGCTACAATGAGCAGTTCTTC
TRBJ2-2	-	TRBV30	-	CAWSSLADTGELFF	TGTGCCTGGAGTTCCTTAGCGGACACCGGGGAGCTGTTTTTT
TRBJ1-5	few	TRBV25-1	-	CASEGQRDQPQHF	TGTGCCAGTGAAGGACAGAGGGATCAGCCCCAGCATTTT
TRBJ1-2	-	TRBV20-1	-	CSASPPSLDGYTF	TGCAGTGCTAGCCCACCATCCCTCGATGGCTACACCTTC
TRBJ2-2	few	TRBV10-1	-	CASSLKHGTHNTGELFF	TGCGCCAGCAGTCTCAAGCATGGGACTCACAACACCGGGGAGCTGTTTTTT
TRBJ2-3	-	TRBV27	-	CASRRRGHTDTQYF	TGTGCCAGCAGACGGAGGGGACACACAGATACGCAGTATTTT
TRBJ1-2	-	TRBV6-1	TRBD1	CASTLDRGPLGYTF	TGTGCCAGCACCTTGGACAGGGGGCCGTTAGGCTACACCTTC
TRBJ2-2	few	TRBV27	-	CASSPITGHRELFF	TGTGCCAGCAGTCCTATAACAGGGCACCGGGAGCTGTTTTTT
TRBJ2-7	-	TRBV3-1	-	CASRPSGGGSYEQYF	TGTGCCAGCAGGCCTAGCGGAGGGGGTTCCTACGAGCAGTACTTC
TRBJ2-3	-	TRBV7-3	-	CASSLRGLSTDTQYF	TGTGCCAGCAGCTTAAGGGGACTTAGCACAGATACGCAGTATTTT
TRBJ2-1	few	TRBV20-1	-	CSAPVAPVYEQFF	TGCAGTGCCCCTGTAGCGCCAGTCTATGAGCAGTTCTTC
TRBJ2-3	-	TRBV19	-	CASRMAGSTDTQYF	TGTGCCAGTAGGATGGCGGGTAGCACAGATACGCAGTATTTT
TRBJ2-1	-	TRBV4-1	-	CASSPYIYSYNEQFF	TGCGCCAGCAGCCCATACATTTACTCCTACAATGAGCAGTTCTTC
TRBJ1-6	few	TRBV28	-	CASTETDSFADNSPLHF	TGTGCCAGCACCGAAACGGACAGCTTCGCCGATAATTCACCCCTCCACTTT
TRBJ1-5	-	TRBV27	-	CASSPRDGYSNQPQHF	TGTGCCAGCAGTCCCCGGGACGGATATAGCAATCAGCCCCAGCATTTT
TRBJ2-1	once	TRBV25-1	TRBD1	CANQTGGSKNEQFF	TGTGCCAACCAGACAGGGGGCAGTAAGAATGAGCAGTTCTTC
TRBJ1-6	-	TRBV20-1	-	CSAPEAAARSYNSPLHF	TGCAGTGCTCCAGAGGCGGCCGCGCGCTCCTATAATTCACCCCTCCACTTT
TRBJ2-2	few	TRBV24-1	TRBD2	CATSDPRGSGRASGGELFF	TGTGCCACCAGTGACCCCCGGGGTAGCGGGAGGGCCTCCGGAGGGGAGCTGTTTTTT
TRBJ2-7	-	TRBV20-1	-	CSARPSSTGYEQYF	TGCAGTGCTAGACCCTCTAGTACTGGCTACGAGCAGTACTTC
TRBJ1-2	-	TRBV10-3	-	CAISVDRSYGYTF	TGTGCCATCAGTGTGGACAGATCCTATGGCTACACCTTC